The sequence of this T cell receptor beta chain was determined in a study of response to subunit inactivated influenza vaccine. The CDR3 covers 13 residues. The V segment lost 1 base and the J segment 5 bases; nucleotides outside the gene matches: 2. Germline lookup yields CDR1 SGHTA and CDR2 FQGNSA. From the RT-PCR reads, TCRdb called clonotypes with MiXCR, one entry per CDR3 protein. This table holds 710,000 or so distinct CDR3 sequences, 15% to 17% found once. This clonotype was counted only a few times. This TCR derives from a man in his fifties who received an inactivated influenza vaccine. This rearrangement joins TRBV7-2 to TRBJ2-7; 7 positions match TRBD2. The source was PBMCs from blood, collected 11 to 12 days after vaccination. CDR3 amino acids: CASSLGLANEQYF. The CDR3 nucleotides read TGTGCCAGCAGCTTAGGACTAGCCAACGAGCAGTACTTC.